This entry lists 2 T cell receptor beta chains sequenced from one sample in a study of T cells in tuberculosis. Using immunoSEQ multiplex PCR, the repertoire was profiled, and TCRdb retains in-frame clones only, with some absent. The sample lists roughly 32,000 clones; 80% to 95% were seen once. This sample's time point: new active TB diagnosis, blood taken before or within 7 days of starting treatment. The sequencing used PBMCs, collected at tuberculosis diagnosis. The receptors derive from an adult with tuberculosis.

The chain combines TRBV18 with TRBJ1-5; 7 bases align to TRBD1. V shed 1 base and J 5 bases; nucleotides not matched to a gene: 5. There are 15 residues in the CDR3. Per germline, CDR1 KGHSH and CDR2 LQKENI. For the CDR3, the DNA is TGTGCCAGCTCACCACAGGGGGCTAGAGATCAGCCCCAGCATTTT. Translated: CASSPQGARDQPQHF. The full variable domain, with the rest looked up from reference TRBV18 and TRBJ1-5, is NAGVMQNPRHLVRRRGQEARLRCSPMKGHSHVYWYRQLPEEGLKFMVYLQKENIIDESGMPKERFSAEFPKEGPSILRIQQVVRGDSAAYFCASSPQGARDQPQHFGDGTRLSIL.

This sequence joins TRBV27 and TRBJ2-3; a possible D gene is TRBD1 (6 bases). The CDR3 is made up of 15 amino acids. Between the trimmed V and J ends, which lost 5 bases and 0 bases, there was a span of 12 bases. Germline V gene sequence: CDR1 MNHEY, CDR2 SMNVEV (reference sequence). The CDR3, as DNA: TGTGCCAGCAGTATCGGGACAACCAGCACAGATACGCAGTATTTT. Protein: CASSIGTTSTDTQYF.